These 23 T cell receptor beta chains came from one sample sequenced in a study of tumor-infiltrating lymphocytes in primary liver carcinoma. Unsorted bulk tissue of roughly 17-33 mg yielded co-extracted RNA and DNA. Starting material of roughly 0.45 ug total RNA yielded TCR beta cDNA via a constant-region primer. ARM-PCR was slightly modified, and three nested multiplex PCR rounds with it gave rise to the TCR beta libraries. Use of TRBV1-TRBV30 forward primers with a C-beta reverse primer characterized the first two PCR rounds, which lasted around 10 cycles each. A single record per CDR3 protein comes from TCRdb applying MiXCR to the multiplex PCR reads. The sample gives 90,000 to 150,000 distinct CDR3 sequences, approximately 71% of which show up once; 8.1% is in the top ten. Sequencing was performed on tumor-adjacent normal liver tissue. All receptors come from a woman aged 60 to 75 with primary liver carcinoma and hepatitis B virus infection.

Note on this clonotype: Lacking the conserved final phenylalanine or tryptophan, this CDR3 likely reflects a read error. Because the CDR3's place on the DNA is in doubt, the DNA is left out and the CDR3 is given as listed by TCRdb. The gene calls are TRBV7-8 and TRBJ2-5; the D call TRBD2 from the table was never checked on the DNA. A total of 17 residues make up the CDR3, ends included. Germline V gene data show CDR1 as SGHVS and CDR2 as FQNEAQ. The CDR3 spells CASSLRLGLAGAETRYI.

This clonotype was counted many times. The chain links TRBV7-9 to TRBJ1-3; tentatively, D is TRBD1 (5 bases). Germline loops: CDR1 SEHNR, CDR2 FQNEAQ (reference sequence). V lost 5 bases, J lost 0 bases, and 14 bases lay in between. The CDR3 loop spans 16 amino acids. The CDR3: CASSAAGRLSGNTIYF. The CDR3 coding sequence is TGTGCCAGCAGCGCCGCGGGACGACTCTCTGGAAACACCATATATTTT.

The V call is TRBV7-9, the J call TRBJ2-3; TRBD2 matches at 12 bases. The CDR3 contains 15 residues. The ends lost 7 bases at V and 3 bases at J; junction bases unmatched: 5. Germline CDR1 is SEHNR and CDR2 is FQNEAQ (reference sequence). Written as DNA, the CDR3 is TGTGCCAGCACGCTGACTAGCGGGAGAACAGATACGCAGTATTTT. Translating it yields CASTLTSGRTDTQYF.

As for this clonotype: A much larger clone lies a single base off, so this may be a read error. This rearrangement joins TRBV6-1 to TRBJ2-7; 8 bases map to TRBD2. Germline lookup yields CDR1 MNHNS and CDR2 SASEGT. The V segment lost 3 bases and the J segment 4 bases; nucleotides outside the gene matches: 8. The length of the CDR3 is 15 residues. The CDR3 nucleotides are TGTGCCAGCAGTGACGGTAGCGGGAAAGGTTACGAGCAGTACTTC. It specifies CASSDGSGKGYEQYF.

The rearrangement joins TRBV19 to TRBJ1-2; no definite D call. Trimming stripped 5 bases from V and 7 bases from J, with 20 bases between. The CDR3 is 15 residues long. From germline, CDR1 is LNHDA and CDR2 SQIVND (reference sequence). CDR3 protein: CASSRGGRFVRGYTF. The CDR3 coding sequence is TGTGCCAGTAGTCGTGGCGGACGGTTCGTTCGTGGCTACACCTTC.

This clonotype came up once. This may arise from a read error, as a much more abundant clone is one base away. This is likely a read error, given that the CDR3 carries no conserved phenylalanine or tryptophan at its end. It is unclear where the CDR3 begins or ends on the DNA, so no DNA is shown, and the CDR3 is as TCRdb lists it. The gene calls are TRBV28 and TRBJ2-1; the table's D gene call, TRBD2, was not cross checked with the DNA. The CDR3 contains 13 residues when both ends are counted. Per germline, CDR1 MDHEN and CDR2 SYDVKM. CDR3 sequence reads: CASSPGTSGTLEY.

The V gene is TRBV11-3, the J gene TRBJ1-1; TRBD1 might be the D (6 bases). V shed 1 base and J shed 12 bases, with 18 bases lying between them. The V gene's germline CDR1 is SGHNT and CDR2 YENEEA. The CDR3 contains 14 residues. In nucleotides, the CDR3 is TGTGCCAGCAGCTTAGGCAGGGGAAGCACTGAGACTTTCTTT. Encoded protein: CASSLGRGSTETFF.

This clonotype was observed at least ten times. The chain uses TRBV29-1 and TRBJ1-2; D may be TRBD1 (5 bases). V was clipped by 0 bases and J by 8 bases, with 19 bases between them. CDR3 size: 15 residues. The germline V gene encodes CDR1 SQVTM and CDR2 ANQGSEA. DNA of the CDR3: TGCAGCGTTGAAGAGGCCCCCTCGGGACTTGGGGGCTACACCTTC. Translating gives CSVEEAPSGLGGYTF.

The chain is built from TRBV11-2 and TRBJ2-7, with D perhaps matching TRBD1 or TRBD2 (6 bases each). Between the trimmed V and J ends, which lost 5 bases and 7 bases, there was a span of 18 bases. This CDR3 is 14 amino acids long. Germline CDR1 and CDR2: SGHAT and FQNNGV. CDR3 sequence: CASSARGAWIEQYF. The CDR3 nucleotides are TGTGCCAGCAGCGCAAGGGGGGCTTGGATTGAGCAGTACTTC.

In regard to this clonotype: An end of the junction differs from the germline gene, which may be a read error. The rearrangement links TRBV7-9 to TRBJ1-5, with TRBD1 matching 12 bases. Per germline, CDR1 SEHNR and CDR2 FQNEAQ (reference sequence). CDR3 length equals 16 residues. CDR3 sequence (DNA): TGTGCCGGCAGACGTGGGGACAGGGGGCAAGGTCAGCCCCGGCATTTT. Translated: CAGRRGDRGQGQPRHF.

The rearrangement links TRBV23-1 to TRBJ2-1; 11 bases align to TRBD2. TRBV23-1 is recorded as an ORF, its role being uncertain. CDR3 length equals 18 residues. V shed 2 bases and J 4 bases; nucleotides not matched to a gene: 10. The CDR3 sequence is CASSQPEGLADLYNEQFF. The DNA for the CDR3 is TGCGCCAGCAGTCAACCCGAGGGACTAGCGGATCTGTACAATGAGCAGTTCTTC.

The chain's CDR3 is CAWSPPFTANTEAFF. CDR3 DNA sequence: TGTGCCTGGAGTCCCCCCTTTACAGCGAACACTGAAGCTTTCTTT. V and J are TRBV30 and TRBJ1-1; no definite D call. V lost 2 bases and J lost 1, with 14 bases in between. The germline CDR1 and CDR2 sequences are GTSNPN and SVGIG (reference sequence). The CDR3 totals 15 residues.

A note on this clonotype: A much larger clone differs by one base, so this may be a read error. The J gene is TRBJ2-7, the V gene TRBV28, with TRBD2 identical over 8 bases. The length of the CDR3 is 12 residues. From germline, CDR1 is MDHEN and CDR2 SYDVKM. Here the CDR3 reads CANSRLGRAMDF. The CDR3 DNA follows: TGTGCCAACTCCCGGCTCGGGAGGGCCATGGACTTC.

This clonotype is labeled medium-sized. CDR3: CASSFSDRVRDGYTF. For the CDR3, the DNA is TGTGCCAGCAGTTTCTCGGACAGGGTCAGGGATGGCTACACCTTC. V and J are TRBV11-1 and TRBJ1-2; 8 bases line up with TRBD1. This CDR3 is 15 amino acids long. With 6 bases clipped from V and 6 bases from J, the junction kept 12 bases outside the gene matches. In germline, CDR1 is SGHAT, CDR2 FQDESV (reference sequence).

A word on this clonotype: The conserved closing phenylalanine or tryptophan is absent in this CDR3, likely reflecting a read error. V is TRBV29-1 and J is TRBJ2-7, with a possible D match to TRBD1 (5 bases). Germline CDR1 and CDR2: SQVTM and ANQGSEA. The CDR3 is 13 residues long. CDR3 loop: CSLEGRAGYEQYL. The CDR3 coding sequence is TGCAGCCTTGAAGGCAGGGCCGGCTACGAGCAGTACTTA.

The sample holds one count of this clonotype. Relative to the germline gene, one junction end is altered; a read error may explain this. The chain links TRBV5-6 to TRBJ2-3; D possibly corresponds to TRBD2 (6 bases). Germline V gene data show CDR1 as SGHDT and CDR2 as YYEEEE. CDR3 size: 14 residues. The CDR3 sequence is CASSRRAITDMQYF. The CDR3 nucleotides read TGTGCCAGTAGCCGGAGGGCGATTACAGATATGCAGTATTTT.

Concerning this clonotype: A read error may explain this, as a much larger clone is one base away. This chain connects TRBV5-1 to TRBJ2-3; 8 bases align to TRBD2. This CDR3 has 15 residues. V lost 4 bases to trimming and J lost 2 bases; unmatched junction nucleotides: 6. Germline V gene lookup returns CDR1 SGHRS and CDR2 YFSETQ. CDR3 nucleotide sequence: TGCGCCAGCAGCCGCGGGACTAGGGACACAGATACGCAGTATTTT. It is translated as CASSRGTRDTDTQYF.

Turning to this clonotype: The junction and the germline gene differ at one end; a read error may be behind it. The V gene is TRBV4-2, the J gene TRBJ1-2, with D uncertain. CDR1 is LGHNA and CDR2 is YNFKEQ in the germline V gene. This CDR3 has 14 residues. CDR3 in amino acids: CASSQEDLNYGYSF. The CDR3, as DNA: TGTGCCAGCAGCCAGGAGGACCTTAACTATGGCTACAGCTTC.

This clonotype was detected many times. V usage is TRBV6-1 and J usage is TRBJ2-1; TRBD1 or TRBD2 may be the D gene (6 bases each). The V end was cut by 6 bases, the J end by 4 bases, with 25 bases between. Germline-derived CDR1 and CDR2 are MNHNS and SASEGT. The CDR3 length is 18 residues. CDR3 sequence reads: CASREGGGWGRPYNEQFF. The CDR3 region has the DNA TGTGCCAGCAGAGAGGGGGGTGGGTGGGGCCGCCCTTACAATGAGCAGTTCTTC.

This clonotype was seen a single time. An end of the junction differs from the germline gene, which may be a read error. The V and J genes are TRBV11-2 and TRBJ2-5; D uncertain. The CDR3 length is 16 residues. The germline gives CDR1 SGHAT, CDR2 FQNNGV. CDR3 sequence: CASSPDSPPPQETQCF. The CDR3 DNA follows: TGTGCCAGCAGCCCTGATTCCCCGCCCCCCCAAGAGACCCAGTGCTTC.

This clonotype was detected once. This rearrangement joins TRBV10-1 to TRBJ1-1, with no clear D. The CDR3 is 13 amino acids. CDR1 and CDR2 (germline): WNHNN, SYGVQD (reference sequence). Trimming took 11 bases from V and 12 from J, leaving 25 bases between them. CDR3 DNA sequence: TGCGCCGTCAGTGAGTCGAAGAGAGGACCCCCTTTCTTT. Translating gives CAVSESKRGPPFF.

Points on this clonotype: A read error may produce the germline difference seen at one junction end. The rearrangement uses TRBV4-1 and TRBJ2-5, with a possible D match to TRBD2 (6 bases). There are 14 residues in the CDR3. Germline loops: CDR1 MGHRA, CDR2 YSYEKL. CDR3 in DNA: TGTGCCAGCAGCAAGTGCGCCCGGGAGGAGACCCAGTACTTC. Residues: CASSKCAREETQYF.

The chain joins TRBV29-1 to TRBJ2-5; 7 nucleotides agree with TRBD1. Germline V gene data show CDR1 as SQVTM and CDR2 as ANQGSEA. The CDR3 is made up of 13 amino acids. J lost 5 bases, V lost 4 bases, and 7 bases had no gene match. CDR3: CSVVIGGSETQYF. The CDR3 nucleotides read TGCAGCGTTGTAATAGGGGGCAGTGAGACCCAGTACTTC.